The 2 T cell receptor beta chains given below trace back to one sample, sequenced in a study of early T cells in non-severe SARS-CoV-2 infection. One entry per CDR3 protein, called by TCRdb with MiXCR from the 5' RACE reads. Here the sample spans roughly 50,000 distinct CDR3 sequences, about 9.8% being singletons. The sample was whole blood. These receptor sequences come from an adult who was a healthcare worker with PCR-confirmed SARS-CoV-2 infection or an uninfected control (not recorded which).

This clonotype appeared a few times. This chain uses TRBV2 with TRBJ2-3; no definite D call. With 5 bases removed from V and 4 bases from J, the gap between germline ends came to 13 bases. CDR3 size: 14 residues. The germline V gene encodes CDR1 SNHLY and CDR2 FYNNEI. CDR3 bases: TGTGCCAGCAGTCGAGCGAAGTTGGCAGATACGCAGTATTTT. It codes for CASSRAKLADTQYF.

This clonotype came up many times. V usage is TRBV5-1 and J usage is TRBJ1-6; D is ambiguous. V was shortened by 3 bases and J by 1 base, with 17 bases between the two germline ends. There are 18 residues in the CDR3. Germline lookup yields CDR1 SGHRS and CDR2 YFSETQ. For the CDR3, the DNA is TGCGCCAGCAGCTCCAGACCGGTGGGGATGTCCTATAATTCACCCCTCCACTTT. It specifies CASSSRPVGMSYNSPLHF. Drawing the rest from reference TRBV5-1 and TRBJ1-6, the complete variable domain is KAGVTQTPRYLIKTRGQQVTLSCSPISGHRSVSWYQQTPGQGLQFLFEYFSETQRNKGNFPGRFSGRQFSNSRSEMNVSTLELGDSALYLCASSSRPVGMSYNSPLHFGNGTRLTVT.